The clone carrying this T cell receptor beta chain was seen more than once but under ten times. TCRdb reprocessed the 5' RACE reads via MiXCR and lists one record per CDR3 protein. The sample consists of just under 600,000 distinct CDR3 sequences, roughly 13% of them appearing once. CDR3 size: 10 residues. With 6 bases removed from V and 10 bases from J, the gap between germline ends came to 10 bases. In germline, CDR1 is DFQATT, CDR2 SNEGSKA (reference sequence). The data belong to a study of T cells after yellow fever vaccination. The sequence was collected from a young man who received the YFV17D yellow fever vaccine. This chain links TRBV20-1 with TRBJ2-1, with D tentatively TRBD1 (5 bases). The sequencing here drew on PBMCs, taken on the day of the yellow fever booster vaccination. The chain's CDR3 is CSADKIEQFF. The DNA for the CDR3 is TGCAGTGCGGACAAGATAGAGCAGTTCTTC.